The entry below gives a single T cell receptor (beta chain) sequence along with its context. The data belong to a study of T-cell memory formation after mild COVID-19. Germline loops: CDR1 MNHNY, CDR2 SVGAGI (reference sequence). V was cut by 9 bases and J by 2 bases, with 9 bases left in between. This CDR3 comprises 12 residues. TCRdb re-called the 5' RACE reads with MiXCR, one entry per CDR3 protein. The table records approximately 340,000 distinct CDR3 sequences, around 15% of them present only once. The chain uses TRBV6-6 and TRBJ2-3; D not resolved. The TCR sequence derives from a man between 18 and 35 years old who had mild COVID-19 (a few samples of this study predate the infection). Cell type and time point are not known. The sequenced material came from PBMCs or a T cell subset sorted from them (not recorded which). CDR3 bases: TGTGCCAGTGGCAGGAACACAGATACGCAGTATTTT. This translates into CASGRNTDTQYF.